This record covers a single T cell receptor (beta chain). Its antigen is currently unknown. TCRdb keeps only in-frame clones here, not all; method: immunoSEQ multiplex PCR. There are 120,000 or so clones in the sample; 85% to 90% occur only once, and over 8.5% lies in the top ten. This entry is derived from a study of T cell responses to AZD1222 COVID-19 vaccine. Points from the study as a whole: The donor cohort was predominantly white British with a female majority, and clonal diversity may have been underestimated. Reportedly, nearly half the spike-specific TCRs target unmutated variant regions.

The CDR3 covers 14 residues. Per germline, CDR1 MNHNY and CDR2 SVGAGI (reference sequence). Trimming removed 5 bases from V and 7 bases from J, with 14 bases in between. This clonotype originated in an adult in good health. This rearrangement joins TRBV6-6 to TRBJ1-4; a possible D gene is TRBD1 (5 bases). Sequenced here: peripheral blood, sampled on day 0 of MenACWY control vaccination. The CDR3 DNA reads as TGTGCCAGCAGTACGGGGGGGAAGGGTGAAAAACTGTTTTTT. Translating it yields CASSTGGKGEKLFF.